Each of the 21 T cell receptor beta chains below was sequenced from the same sample in a study of shared clonotypes between healthy human individuals (dated by TCRdb to 2018 to 2020). For the CD8 naive samples, CD45RO-negative cells were positively selected for CCR7, yielding a CD45RA+CCR7+ population from which TemRA cells were excluded. The protocol used for the library was the immunoSEQ multiplex PCR assay. The immuneACCESS repertoire file appears here via TCRdb, limited to in-frame rearrangements. These files lack a portion of the clones; in checked studies, under half of the deficit traces to unresolved V genes, and the cause of the others is not known. In all, the sample holds approximately 2,200,000 clones, and about 92% of those were seen once. Under 2% of the sample rests with the top ten. The specimen sequenced was naive CD8+ T cells from PBMCs. According to the study, the label for this sample's cell subset or site signals: CD45RA+CCR7+. Receptor source: a man between 18 and 29 years old in good health. Some clones in this sample may be carry-over from other donors' samples.

The chain is built from TRBV28 and TRBJ2-1; D is possibly TRBD2 (7 bases). CDR1 and CDR2 from the germline V gene are MDHEN and SYDVKM. V shed 2 bases and J shed 6 bases, with 17 bases lying between them. The CDR3 covers 16 residues. The CDR3: CASSLEGGGPLNEQFF. CDR3 coding DNA: TGTGCCAGCAGTTTAGAGGGGGGAGGGCCACTCAATGAGCAGTTCTTC. Full variable domain (missing parts from reference TRBV28 and TRBJ2-1): DVKVTQSSRYLVKRTGEKVFLECVQDMDHENMFWYRQDPGLGLRLIYFSYDVKMKEKGDIPEGYSVSREKKERFSLILESASTNQTSMYLCASSLEGGGPLNEQFFGPGTRLTVL.

This clone showed up just once. The rearrangement links TRBV28 to TRBJ2-1, with D possibly TRBD2 on 5 matching bases. Per germline, CDR1 MDHEN and CDR2 SYDVKM. The CDR3 runs 13 residues. V was pared by 8 bases and J by 1 base, with 9 bases between. The CDR3 coding sequence is TGTGCCAGCGGGGAGCCGTCCTACAATGAGCAGTTCTTC. Translated: CASGEPSYNEQFF.

The J gene is TRBJ2-5, the V gene TRBV25-1; perhaps TRBD2 as D (5 bases). Trimming took 1 base from V and 2 from J, leaving 14 bases between them. Germline V gene lookup returns CDR1 MGHDK and CDR2 SYGVNS. The CDR3 has 16 amino acids. In DNA, the CDR3 is TGTGCCAGCAGTGAATCGGAGGTCCGTTGGCAAGAGACCCAGTACTTC. This translates into CASSESEVRWQETQYF.

The V and J genes are TRBV18 and TRBJ2-1; TRBD2 matches at 13 bases. From germline, CDR1 is KGHSH and CDR2 LQKENI. The V and J ends lost 3 bases and 9 bases, in that order; junction bases with no gene match: 8. The CDR3 consists of 16 residues. CDR3 bases: TGTGCCAGCTCACCGACCGGGACTAGCGGGATGCTTGAGCAGTTCTTC. It translates to CASSPTGTSGMLEQFF.

The chain links TRBV28 to TRBJ1-1; 7 bases fit TRBD1. Germline V gene data show CDR1 as MDHEN and CDR2 as SYDVKM. This CDR3 contains 12 residues. Unmatched junction bases numbered 8, after V lost 5 bases and J lost 11 bases. As DNA, the CDR3 is TGTGCCAGCAGTGACAGGGTTTTTGACGCTTTCTTT. Translating it yields CASSDRVFDAFF.

The chain combines TRBV9 with TRBJ1-4; D may be TRBD1 (6 bases). CDR3 length: 15 residues. Trimming left V 3 bases short and J 5 bases short, with 14 bases between. Per the germline V gene, CDR1 is SGDLS and CDR2 is YYNGEE. In nucleotides, the CDR3 is TGTGCCAGCAGCGCCAGACAGGACGGGAATGAAAAACTGTTTTTT. Translated, it gives CASSARQDGNEKLFF.

The chain carries TRBV5-1 and TRBJ2-1; 12 bases are shared with TRBD2. The CDR3 runs to 16 residues. Germline CDR1 SGHRS, CDR2 YFSETQ. Losses at the gene ends were 1 base for V and 4 bases for J; bases not matched to a gene: 3. The CDR3 bases are TGCGCCAGCAGCTTGAGACTAGCGGGAGAATACAATGAGCAGTTCTTC. This encodes CASSLRLAGEYNEQFF.

A word on this clone: The sample has other DNA sequences that encode this CDR3 too. This chain joins TRBV14 and TRBJ2-7; D not resolved. Looked up from germline, CDR1 is SGHDN and CDR2 is FVKESK. Deletions cut 1 base from V and 2 bases from J, with 6 bases between. This CDR3 has 13 amino acids. CDR3 sequence (DNA): TGTGCCAGCAGCCAAGGGAGAACCTACGAGCAGTACTTC. As protein: CASSQGRTYEQYF.

The chain carries TRBV7-9 and TRBJ1-3; D not certain. V shed 5 bases and J shed 6 bases, with 5 bases lying between them. CDR1 and CDR2 from the germline V gene are SEHNR and FQNEAQ (reference sequence). This CDR3 spans 11 amino acids. This CDR3 reads CASSRENTIYF. The CDR3 DNA follows: TGTGCCAGCAGCCGCGAAAACACCATATATTTT. Complete variable domain (other parts from reference TRBV7-9 and TRBJ1-3): DTGVSQNPRHKITKRGQNVTFRCDPISEHNRLYWYRQTLGQGPEFLTYFQNEAQLEKSRLLSDRFSAERPKGSFSTLEIQRTEQGDSAMYLCASSRENTIYFGEGSWLTVV.

With regard to this clone: Other DNA sequences in the same sample also yield this CDR3. The chain recombines TRBV7-9 with TRBJ2-1, with D possibly being TRBD2 (5 bases). Per the germline V gene, CDR1 is SEHNR and CDR2 is FQNEAQ (reference sequence). V was pared by 5 bases and J by 0 bases, with 8 bases between. CDR3 size: 14 residues. DNA for the CDR3: TGTGCCAGCAGCCCCCGGGGCTCCTACAATGAGCAGTTCTTC. Encoded protein: CASSPRGSYNEQFF.

V and J are TRBV10-1 and TRBJ1-3; TRBD1 might be the D (5 bases). V was cut by 5 bases and J by 2 bases, with 10 bases left in between. CDR1 is WNHNN, CDR2 SYGVQD, per germline (reference sequence). The CDR3 is 14 residues long. The CDR3 DNA reads as TGCGCCAGCAGTCCAGGGAGGGCTGGAAACACCATATATTTT. It is translated as CASSPGRAGNTIYF.

This chain connects TRBV19 to TRBJ2-3; no clear D gene. CDR3 length: 12 residues. Germline CDR1 LNHDA, CDR2 SQIVND (reference sequence). Trimming pared 5 bases from V and 4 bases from J, leaving 7 bases between. The CDR3 DNA follows: TGTGCCAGTAGTGCACTTCCAGATACGCAGTATTTT. This sequence encodes CASSALPDTQYF.

This sequence joins TRBV9 and TRBJ2-7; 8 bases match TRBD2. The CDR3 has 17 residues. J lost 0 bases, V lost 0 bases, and 8 bases had no gene match. The germline V gene has CDR1 SGDLS and CDR2 YYNGEE. The CDR3 DNA reads TGTGCCAGCAGCGTAGGCCCTACTAGCGGAAGCTCCTACGAGCAGTACTTC. Amino acid sequence: CASSVGPTSGSSYEQYF.

The V gene is TRBV28, the J gene TRBJ2-5, with a tentative D call TRBD2 (6 bases). Germline values: CDR1 MDHEN, CDR2 SYDVKM. V was trimmed by 3 bases and J by 5 bases, leaving 13 bases between them. The CDR3 runs to 14 residues. The CDR3, as DNA: TGTGCCAGCAGTTTGGAGGGGCGGATGGAGACCCAGTACTTC. Protein: CASSLEGRMETQYF.

This chain links TRBV6-1 with TRBJ1-3, with no clear D. CDR1 and CDR2 (germline): MNHNS, SASEGT. The V end was cut by 8 bases, the J end by 3 bases, with 14 bases between. The CDR3 is 14 residues long. The CDR3 coding sequence is TGTGCCAGCGGTCTCTCGGGAGGTGGAAACACCATATATTTT. Translation gives CASGLSGGGNTIYF.

The genes are TRBV10-3 and TRBJ1-1, with TRBD1 as a possible D gene (5 bases). CDR3 length: 15 amino acids. Germline V gene data show CDR1 as ENHRY and CDR2 as SYGVKD. V dropped 4 bases and J dropped 1 base, with 13 bases sitting between them. The CDR3 DNA reads as TGTGCCATCAGTGCACTCGAGGGGCAGAACACTGAAGCTTTCTTT. Amino acid sequence: CAISALEGQNTEAFF.

The chain links TRBV9 to TRBJ2-4, with unresolved D. Trimming took off 3 bases at V and 2 bases at J, with 9 bases between the two ends. The CDR3 covers 14 residues. Germline CDR1 SGDLS, CDR2 YYNGEE. The CDR3 protein is CASSEGLPKNIQYF. The CDR3 nucleotides are TGTGCCAGCAGCGAAGGGTTGCCCAAAAACATTCAGTACTTC.

The CDR3 nucleotides are TGTGCCAGCAGTGAAAGACAGGGGGACATATACGAGCAGTACTTC. As protein: CASSERQGDIYEQYF. The genes are TRBV2 and TRBJ2-7; 9 bases map to TRBD1. Germline V gives CDR1 SNHLY, CDR2 FYNNEI. The junction had 6 bases not matched to a gene; V was cut back by 2 bases and J by 4 bases. The CDR3 has 15 amino acids.

The J gene is TRBJ2-7, the V gene TRBV29-1; D possibly matches TRBD1 or TRBD2 (6 bases each). Per the germline V gene, CDR1 is SQVTM and CDR2 is ANQGSEA. V was trimmed by 6 bases and J by 6 bases, leaving 12 bases between them. The CDR3 runs to 11 residues. The CDR3 is CSVIRGPEQYF. In nucleotides, the CDR3 is TGCAGCGTCATACGGGGGCCCGAGCAGTACTTC.

The V call is TRBV5-6, the J call TRBJ2-6; D call uncertain. The CDR3 sequence is 15 residues long. The V and J ends lost 1 base and 1 base respectively, with 6 bases between them. Germline V CDR1 and CDR2: SGHDT, YYEEEE. CDR3 protein: CASSLSRSGANVLTF. The DNA of the CDR3 is TGTGCCAGCAGCTTGTCTCGTTCTGGGGCCAACGTCCTGACTTTC.

The chain uses TRBV9 and TRBJ2-7; 8 bases line up with TRBD2. The V gene's germline CDR1 is SGDLS and CDR2 YYNGEE. This CDR3 region has 16 residues. J lost 3 bases, V lost 4 bases, and 12 bases had no gene match. The CDR3 sequence: CASSPGRVGNLYEQYF. The DNA for the CDR3 is TGTGCCAGCAGCCCCGGGAGGGTGGGAAACCTCTACGAGCAGTACTTC.